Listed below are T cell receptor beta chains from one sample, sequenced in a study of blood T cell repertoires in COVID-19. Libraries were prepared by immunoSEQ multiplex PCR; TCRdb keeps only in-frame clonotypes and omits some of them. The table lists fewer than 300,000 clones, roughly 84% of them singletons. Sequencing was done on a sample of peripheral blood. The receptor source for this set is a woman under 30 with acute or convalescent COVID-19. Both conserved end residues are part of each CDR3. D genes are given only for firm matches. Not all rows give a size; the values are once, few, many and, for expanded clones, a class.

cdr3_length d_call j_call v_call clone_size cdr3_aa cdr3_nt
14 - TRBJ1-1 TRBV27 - CASSYGYTNTEAFF TGTGCCAGCAGTTACGGGTATACGAACACTGAAGCTTTCTTT
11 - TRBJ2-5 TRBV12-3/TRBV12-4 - CASSLRETQYF TGTGCCAGCAGTCTGAGGGAGACCCAGTACTTC
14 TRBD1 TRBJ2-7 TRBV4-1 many CASSRKTGSYEQYF TGCGCCAGCAGCCGAAAGACAGGGTCCTACGAGCAGTACTTC
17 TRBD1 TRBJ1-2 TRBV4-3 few CASSQETSLGTADGYTF TGCGCCAGCAGCCAAGAAACATCCCTAGGGACAGCGGATGGCTACACCTTC
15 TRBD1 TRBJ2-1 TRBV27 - CASRSKGQGDSKQFF TGTGCCAGCAGATCAAAGGGACAGGGGGACTCCAAGCAGTTCTTC
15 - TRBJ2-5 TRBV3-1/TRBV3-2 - CASSQSLIERETQYF TGTGCCAGCAGCCAAAGCCTCATTGAGAGGGAGACCCAGTACTTC
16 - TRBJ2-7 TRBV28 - CASSPSHSGPFYEQYF TGTGCCAGCAGTCCCTCCCACAGCGGGCCCTTCTACGAGCAGTACTTC
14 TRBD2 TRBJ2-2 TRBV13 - CATLPTSGSGELFF TGTGCCACCCTCCCGACTAGCGGGAGCGGGGAGCTGTTTTTT
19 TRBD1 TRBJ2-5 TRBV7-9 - CASSSLIETGAAFSETQYF TGTGCCAGCAGCTCGTTAATAGAAACAGGGGCCGCTTTTTCGGAGACCCAGTACTTC
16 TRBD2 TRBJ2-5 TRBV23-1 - CASSQSREGTKETQYF TGCGCCAGCAGTCAATCACGGGAGGGTACTAAAGAGACCCAGTACTTC
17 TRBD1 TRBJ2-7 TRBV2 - CASSPASRQGVFYEQYF TGTGCCAGCAGCCCCGCCTCGCGACAGGGGGTGTTCTACGAGCAGTACTTC
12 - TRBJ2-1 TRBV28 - CATTNSYNEQFF TGTGCCACCACTAACTCCTACAATGAGCAGTTCTTC
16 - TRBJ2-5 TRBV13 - CASSLWASWYQETQYF TGTGCCAGCAGCTTGTGGGCTAGCTGGTACCAAGAGACCCAGTACTTC
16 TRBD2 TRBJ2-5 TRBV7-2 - CASSSQTGLAMETQYF TGTGCCAGCAGCTCACAAACCGGACTAGCGATGGAGACCCAGTACTTC
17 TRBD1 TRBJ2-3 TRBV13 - CASSLGLFQGAVDTQYF TGTGCCAGCAGCTTAGGCCTTTTCCAGGGGGCGGTTGATACGCAGTATTTT
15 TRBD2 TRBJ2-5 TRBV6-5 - CASSWTGTTVMAQYF TGTGCCAGCAGTTGGACCGGGACTACCGTCATGGCCCAGTACTTC
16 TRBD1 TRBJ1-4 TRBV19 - CASRTTGGLSNEKLFF TGTGCCAGTAGAACGACAGGGGGCTTAAGTAATGAAAAACTGTTTTTT
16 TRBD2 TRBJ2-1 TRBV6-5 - CASSYSSGGSKNEQFF TGTGCCAGCAGTTACTCGTCGGGCGGGAGCAAGAATGAGCAGTTCTTC
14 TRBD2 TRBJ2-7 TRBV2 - CASKVGLAAYEQYF TGTGCCAGCAAAGTCGGGCTAGCGGCCTACGAGCAGTACTTC
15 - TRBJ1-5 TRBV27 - CASSHVGAGDQPQHF TGTGCCAGCAGCCACGTAGGAGCAGGGGATCAGCCCCAGCATTTT
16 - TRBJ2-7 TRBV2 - CASSEGGRQGAYEQYF TGTGCCAGCAGTGAAGGAGGGAGGCAGGGGGCCTACGAGCAGTACTTC
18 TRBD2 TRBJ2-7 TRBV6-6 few CASSPITGTSGHSYEQYF TGTGCCAGCAGTCCGATTACCGGGACTAGCGGGCATTCCTACGAGCAGTACTTC
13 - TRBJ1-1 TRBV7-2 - CASMDRRNTEAFF TGTGCCAGCATGGATCGGAGGAACACTGAAGCTTTCTTT
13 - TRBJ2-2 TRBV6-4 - CASSDTSTGELFF TGTGCCAGCAGCGACACTTCGACCGGGGAGCTGTTTTTT
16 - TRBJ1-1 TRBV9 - CASSGFTGGVDTEAFF TGTGCCAGCAGCGGATTCACCGGGGGGGTAGACACTGAAGCTTTCTTT
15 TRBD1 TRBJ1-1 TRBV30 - CAWSRDRRSNTEAFF TGTGCCTGGAGTCGGGACAGGAGATCGAACACTGAAGCTTTCTTT
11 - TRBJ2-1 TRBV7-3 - CASSLGSGQFF TGTGCCAGCAGCCTCGGGTCAGGGCAATTCTTC
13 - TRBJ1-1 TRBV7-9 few CASSLGTATEAFF TGTGCCAGCAGCTTAGGGACAGCCACTGAAGCTTTCTTT
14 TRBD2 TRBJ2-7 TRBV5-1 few CASSFGSGKDEQYF TGCGCCAGCAGCTTTGGTAGCGGGAAGGACGAGCAGTACTTC
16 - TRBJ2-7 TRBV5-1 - CASSLGAGGSVYEQYF TGCGCCAGCAGCTTAGGGGCTGGGGGGAGTGTATACGAGCAGTACTTC
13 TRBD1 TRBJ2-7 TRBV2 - CASRGTATYEQYF TGTGCCAGCAGGGGGACAGCAACCTACGAGCAGTACTTC
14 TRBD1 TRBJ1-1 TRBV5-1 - CASSPYRGKTEAFF TGCGCCAGCAGCCCTTACAGGGGCAAGACTGAAGCTTTCTTT
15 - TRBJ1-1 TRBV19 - CASSTLPGENTEAFF TGTGCCAGTAGTACCCTCCCGGGGGAGAACACTGAAGCTTTCTTT
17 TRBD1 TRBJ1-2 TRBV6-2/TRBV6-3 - CASSYGQGAIGGVGYTF TGTGCCAGCAGTTACGGACAGGGGGCGATAGGCGGCGTGGGCTACACCTTC
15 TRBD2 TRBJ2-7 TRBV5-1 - CASSFSGSWDYEQYF TGCGCCAGCAGCTTTAGCGGGAGTTGGGACTACGAGCAGTACTTC
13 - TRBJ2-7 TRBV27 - CASSLSPTYEQYF TGTGCCAGCAGTTTATCTCCCACCTACGAGCAGTACTTC
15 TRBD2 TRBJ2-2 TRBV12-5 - CASGLAGAITGELFF TGTGCTAGTGGTTTAGCGGGAGCGATCACCGGGGAGCTGTTTTTT
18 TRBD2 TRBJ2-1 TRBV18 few CASSPQGGGGRAYNEQFF TGTGCCAGCTCACCACAAGGTGGAGGCGGGAGGGCCTACAATGAGCAGTTCTTC
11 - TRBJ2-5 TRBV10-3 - CAISDRETQYF TGTGCCATCAGTGACCGGGAGACCCAGTACTTC
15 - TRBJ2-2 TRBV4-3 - CASSQDPTRPGELFF TGCGCCAGCAGCCAAGATCCGACTCGCCCGGGGGAGCTGTTTTTT
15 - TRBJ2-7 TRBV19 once CASSITGSLVYEQYF TGTGCCAGTAGTATTACCGGGTCTCTAGTCTACGAGCAGTACTTC
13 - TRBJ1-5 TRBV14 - CASTTGPDQPQHF TGTGCCAGCACGACAGGACCCGATCAGCCCCAGCATTTT
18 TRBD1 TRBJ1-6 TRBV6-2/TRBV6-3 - CASSYVRGTAEPNSPLHF TGTGCCAGCAGTTATGTTCGCGGGACAGCGGAACCAAATTCACCCCTCCACTTT
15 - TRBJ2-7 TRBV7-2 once CASSFEGIRTYEQYF TGTGCCAGCAGCTTTGAGGGAATACGGACCTACGAGCAGTACTTC
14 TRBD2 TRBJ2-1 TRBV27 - CASRTSGSYNEQFF TGTGCCAGCAGAACTAGCGGCTCCTACAATGAGCAGTTCTTC
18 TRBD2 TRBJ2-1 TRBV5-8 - CASSYYSGTSGLYNEQFF TGTGCCAGCAGCTACTACTCCGGGACTAGCGGCCTCTACAATGAGCAGTTCTTC
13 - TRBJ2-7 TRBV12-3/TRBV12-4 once CASSTDRGYEQYF TGTGCCAGCAGTACGGACAGAGGCTACGAGCAGTACTTC
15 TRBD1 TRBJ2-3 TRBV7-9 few CASSSTDRGTDTQYF TGTGCCAGCAGCTCAACGGACAGGGGAACAGATACGCAGTATTTT
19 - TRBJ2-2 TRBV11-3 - CASSLDWRLSGTNTGELFF TGTGCCAGCAGCTTAGATTGGCGCCTTTCAGGAACGAACACCGGGGAGCTGTTTTTT
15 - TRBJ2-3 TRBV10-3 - CAISGPRGGTDTQYF TGTGCCATCAGTGGCCCGAGGGGGGGAACAGATACGCAGTATTTT
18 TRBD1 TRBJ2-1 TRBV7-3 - CASSLASRDRVRGNEQFF TGTGCCAGCAGCTTAGCGAGCAGGGACAGGGTTAGGGGCAATGAGCAGTTCTTC
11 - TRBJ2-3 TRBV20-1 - CSALGTDTQYF TGCAGTGCTCTCGGGACAGATACGCAGTATTTT